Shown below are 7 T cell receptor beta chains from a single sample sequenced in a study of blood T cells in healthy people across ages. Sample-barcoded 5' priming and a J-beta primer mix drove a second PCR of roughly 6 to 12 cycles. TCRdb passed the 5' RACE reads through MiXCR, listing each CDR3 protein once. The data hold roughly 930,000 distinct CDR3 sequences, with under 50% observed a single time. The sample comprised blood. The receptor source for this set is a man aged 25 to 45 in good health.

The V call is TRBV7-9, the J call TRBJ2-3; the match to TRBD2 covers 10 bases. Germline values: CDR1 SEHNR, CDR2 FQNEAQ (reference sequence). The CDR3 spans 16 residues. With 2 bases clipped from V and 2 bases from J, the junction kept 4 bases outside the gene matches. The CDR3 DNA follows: TGTGCCAGCAGCTTAATAGCGGGGGGATTCACAGATACGCAGTATTTT. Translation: CASSLIAGGFTDTQYF.

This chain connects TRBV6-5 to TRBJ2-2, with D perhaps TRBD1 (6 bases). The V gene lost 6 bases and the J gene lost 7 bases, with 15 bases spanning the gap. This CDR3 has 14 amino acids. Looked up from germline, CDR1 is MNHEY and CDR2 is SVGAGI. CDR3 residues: CASSTGFLGGELFF. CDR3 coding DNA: TGTGCCAGCAGCACAGGGTTCCTCGGCGGGGAGCTGTTTTTT.

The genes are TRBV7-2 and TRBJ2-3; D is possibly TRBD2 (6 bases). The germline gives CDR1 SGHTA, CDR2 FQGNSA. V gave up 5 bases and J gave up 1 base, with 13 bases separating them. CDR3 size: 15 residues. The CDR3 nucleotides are TGTGCCAGCAGCCTCTCCGCTAGCGGCACAGATACGCAGTATTTT. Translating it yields CASSLSASGTDTQYF.

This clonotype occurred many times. CDR3 sequence: CASTSPGTSTDTQYF. CDR3 coding DNA: TGTGCCAGCACCTCCCCCGGGACTAGCACAGATACGCAGTATTTT. The chain uses TRBV12-3 or TRBV12-4 and TRBJ2-3; D might be TRBD2 (6 bases). This CDR3 has 15 amino acids. V was pared by 7 bases and J by 0 bases, with 14 bases between.

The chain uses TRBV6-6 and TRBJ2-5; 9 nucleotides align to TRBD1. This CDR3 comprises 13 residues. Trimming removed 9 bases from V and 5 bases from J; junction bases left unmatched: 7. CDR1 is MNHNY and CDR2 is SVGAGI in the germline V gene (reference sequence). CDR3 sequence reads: CASTTGGAETQYF. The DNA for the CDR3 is TGTGCCAGTACTACAGGGGGCGCGGAGACCCAGTACTTC.

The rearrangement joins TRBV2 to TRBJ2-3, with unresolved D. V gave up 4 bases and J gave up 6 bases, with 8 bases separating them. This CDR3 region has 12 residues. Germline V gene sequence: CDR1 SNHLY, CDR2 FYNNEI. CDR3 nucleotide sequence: TGTGCCAGCAGTGTGCTAAGCGATACGCAGTATTTT. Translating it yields CASSVLSDTQYF.

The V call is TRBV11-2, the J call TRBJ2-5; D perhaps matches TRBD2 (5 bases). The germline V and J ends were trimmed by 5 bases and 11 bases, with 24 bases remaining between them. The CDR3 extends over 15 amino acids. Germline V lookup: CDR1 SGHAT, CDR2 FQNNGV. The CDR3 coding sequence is TGTGCCAGCAGCGCACTCGGGATCTCCCCCGATGAGCAGTACTTC. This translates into CASSALGISPDEQYF.